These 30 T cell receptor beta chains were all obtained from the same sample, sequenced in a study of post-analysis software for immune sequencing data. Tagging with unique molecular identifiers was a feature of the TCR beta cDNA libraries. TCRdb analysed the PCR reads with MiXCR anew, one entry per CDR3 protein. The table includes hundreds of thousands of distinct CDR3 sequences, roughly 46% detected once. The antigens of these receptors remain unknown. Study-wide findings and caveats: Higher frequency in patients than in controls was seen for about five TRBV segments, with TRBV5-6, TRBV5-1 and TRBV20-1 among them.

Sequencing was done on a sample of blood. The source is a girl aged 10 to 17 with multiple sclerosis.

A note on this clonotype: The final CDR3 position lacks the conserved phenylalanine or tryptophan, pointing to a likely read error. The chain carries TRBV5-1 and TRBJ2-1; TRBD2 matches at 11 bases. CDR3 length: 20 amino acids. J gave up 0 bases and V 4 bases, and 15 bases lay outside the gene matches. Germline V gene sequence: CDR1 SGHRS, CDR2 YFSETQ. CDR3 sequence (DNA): TGCGCCAGCAGCCGGGCCCCTAGCGGGAGGTGGACTAGCTCCTACAATGAGCAGTTCGTC. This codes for CASSRAPSGRWTSSYNEQFV.

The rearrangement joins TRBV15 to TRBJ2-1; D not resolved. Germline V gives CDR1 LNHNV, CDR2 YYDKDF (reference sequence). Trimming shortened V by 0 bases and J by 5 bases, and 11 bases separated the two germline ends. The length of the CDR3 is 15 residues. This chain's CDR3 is CATSRDPRPDNEQFF. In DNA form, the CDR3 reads TGTGCCACCAGCAGAGATCCGCGACCAGACAATGAGCAGTTCTTC.

The DNA of the CDR3 is TGCAGTGCTAGAGGACCCCCCGGGTACGAGCAGTACTTC. Translation gives CSARGPPGYEQYF. This chain connects TRBV20-1 to TRBJ2-7; D not resolved. The germline V gene has CDR1 DFQATT and CDR2 SNEGSKA (reference sequence). Deletions cut 1 base from V and 4 bases from J, with 11 bases between. The CDR3 totals 13 residues.

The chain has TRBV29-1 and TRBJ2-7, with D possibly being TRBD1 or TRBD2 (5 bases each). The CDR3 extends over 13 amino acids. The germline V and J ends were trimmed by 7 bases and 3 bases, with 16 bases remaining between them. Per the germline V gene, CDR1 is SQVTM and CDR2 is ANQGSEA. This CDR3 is CSALSGTYYEQYF. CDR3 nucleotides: TGCAGCGCTTTATCCGGGACGTACTACGAGCAGTACTTC.

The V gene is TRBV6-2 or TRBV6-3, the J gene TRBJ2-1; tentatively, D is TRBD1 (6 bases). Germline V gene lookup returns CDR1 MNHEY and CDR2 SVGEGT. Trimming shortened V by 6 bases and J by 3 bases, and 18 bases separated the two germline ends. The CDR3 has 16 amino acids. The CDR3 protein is CASRQGPRELYNEQFF. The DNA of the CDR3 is TGTGCCAGCAGACAGGGCCCTAGGGAACTCTACAATGAGCAGTTCTTC.

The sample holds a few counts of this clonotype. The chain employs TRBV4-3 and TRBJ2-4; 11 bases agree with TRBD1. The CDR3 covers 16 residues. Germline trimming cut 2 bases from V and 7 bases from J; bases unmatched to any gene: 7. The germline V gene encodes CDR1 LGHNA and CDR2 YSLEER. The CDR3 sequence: CASSQRLGQGGNIQYF. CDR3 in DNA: TGCGCCAGCAGCCAAAGACTGGGACAGGGGGGCAACATTCAGTACTTC.

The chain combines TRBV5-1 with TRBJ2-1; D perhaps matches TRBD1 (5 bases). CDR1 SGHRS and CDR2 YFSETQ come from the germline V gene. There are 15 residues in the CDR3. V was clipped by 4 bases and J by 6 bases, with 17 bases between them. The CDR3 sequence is CASSLLGAISNEQFF. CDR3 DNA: TGCGCCAGCAGCCTGCTAGGGGCCATATCCAATGAGCAGTTCTTC.

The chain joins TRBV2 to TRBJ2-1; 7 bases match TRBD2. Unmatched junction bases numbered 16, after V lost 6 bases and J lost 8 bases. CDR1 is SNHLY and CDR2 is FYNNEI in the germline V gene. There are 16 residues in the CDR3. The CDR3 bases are TGTGCCAGCAGCGCCCTACGCGGGAGCGTTCTAGATGAGCAGTTCTTC. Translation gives CASSALRGSVLDEQFF.

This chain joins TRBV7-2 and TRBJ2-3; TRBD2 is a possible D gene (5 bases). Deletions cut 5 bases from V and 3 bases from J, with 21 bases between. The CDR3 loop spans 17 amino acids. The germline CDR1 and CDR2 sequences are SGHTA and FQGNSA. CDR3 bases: TGTGCCAGCAGCCCCCTCGGCGGGCTTACGGGTACAGATACGCAGTATTTT. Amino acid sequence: CASSPLGGLTGTDTQYF.

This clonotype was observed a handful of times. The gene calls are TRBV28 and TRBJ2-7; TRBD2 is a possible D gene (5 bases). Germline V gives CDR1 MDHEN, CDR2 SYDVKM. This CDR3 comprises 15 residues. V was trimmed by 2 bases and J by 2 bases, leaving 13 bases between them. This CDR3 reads CASSLQRAAAYEQYF. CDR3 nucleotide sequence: TGTGCCAGCAGTTTACAGAGGGCGGCGGCCTACGAGCAGTACTTC.

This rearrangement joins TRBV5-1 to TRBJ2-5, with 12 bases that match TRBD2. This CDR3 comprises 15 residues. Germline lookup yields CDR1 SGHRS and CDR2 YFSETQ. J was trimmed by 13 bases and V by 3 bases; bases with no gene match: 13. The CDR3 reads CASSSLAGGPNERYF. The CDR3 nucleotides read TGCGCCAGCAGCTCGCTAGCGGGAGGGCCCAACGAGCGGTACTTC.

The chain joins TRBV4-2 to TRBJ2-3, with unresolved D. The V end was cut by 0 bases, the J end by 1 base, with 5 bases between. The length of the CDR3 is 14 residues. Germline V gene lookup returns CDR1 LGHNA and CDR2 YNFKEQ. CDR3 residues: CASSQDAGTDTQYF. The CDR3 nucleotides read TGTGCCAGCAGCCAAGATGCGGGCACAGATACGCAGTATTTT.

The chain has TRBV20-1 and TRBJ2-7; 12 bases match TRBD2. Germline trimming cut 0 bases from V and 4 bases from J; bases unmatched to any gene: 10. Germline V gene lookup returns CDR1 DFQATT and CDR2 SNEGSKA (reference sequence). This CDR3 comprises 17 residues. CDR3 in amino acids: CSARDSRLAGVRYEQYF. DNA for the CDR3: TGCAGTGCTAGAGACTCCCGACTAGCGGGAGTCAGGTACGAGCAGTACTTC.

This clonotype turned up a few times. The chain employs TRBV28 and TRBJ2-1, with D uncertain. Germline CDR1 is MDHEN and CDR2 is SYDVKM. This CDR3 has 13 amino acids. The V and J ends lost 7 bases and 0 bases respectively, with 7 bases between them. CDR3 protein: CASNWGSYNEQFF. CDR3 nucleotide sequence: TGTGCCAGCAACTGGGGCTCCTACAATGAGCAGTTCTTC. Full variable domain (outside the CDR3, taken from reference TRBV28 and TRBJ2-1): DVKVTQSSRYLVKRTGEKVFLECVQDMDHENMFWYRQDPGLGLRLIYFSYDVKMKEKGDIPEGYSVSREKKERFSLILESASTNQTSMYLCASNWGSYNEQFFGPGTRLTVL.

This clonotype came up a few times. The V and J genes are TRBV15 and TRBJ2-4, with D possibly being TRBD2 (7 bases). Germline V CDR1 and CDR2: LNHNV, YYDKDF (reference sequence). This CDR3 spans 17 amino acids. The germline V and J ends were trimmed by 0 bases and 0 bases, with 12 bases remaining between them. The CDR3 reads CATSRDSGGLAKNIQYF. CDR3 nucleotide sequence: TGTGCCACCAGCAGAGATTCGGGGGGCCTAGCCAAAAACATTCAGTACTTC. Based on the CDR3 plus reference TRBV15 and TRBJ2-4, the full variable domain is DAMVIQNPRYQVTQFGKPVTLSCSQTLNHNVMYWYQQKSSQAPKLLFHYYDKDFNNEADTPDNFQSRRPNTSFCFLDIRSPGLGDTAMYLCATSRDSGGLAKNIQYFGAGTRLSVL.

CDR3 nucleotide sequence: TGCAGTGCCCCCGACAGAACTTACACTGAAGCTTTCTTT. Encoded protein: CSAPDRTYTEAFF. The chain links TRBV20-1 to TRBJ1-1, with D possibly being TRBD1 (5 bases). The length of the CDR3 is 13 residues. Trimming cost V 6 bases and J 3 bases, with 14 bases left between them. From germline, CDR1 is DFQATT and CDR2 SNEGSKA (reference sequence).

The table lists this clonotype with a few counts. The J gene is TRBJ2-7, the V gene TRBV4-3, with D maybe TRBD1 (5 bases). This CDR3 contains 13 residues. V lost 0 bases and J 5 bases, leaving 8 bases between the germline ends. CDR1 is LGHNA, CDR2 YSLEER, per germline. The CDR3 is CASSQELGDEQYF. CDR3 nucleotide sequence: TGCGCCAGCAGCCAAGAGTTAGGGGACGAGCAGTACTTC.

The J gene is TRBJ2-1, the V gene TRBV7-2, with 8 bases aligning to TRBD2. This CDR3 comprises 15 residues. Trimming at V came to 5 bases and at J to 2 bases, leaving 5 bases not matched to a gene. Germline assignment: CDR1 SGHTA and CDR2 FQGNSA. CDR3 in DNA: TGTGCCAGCAGCGCCTCGGGACTAGCCTACAATGAGCAGTTCTTC. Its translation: CASSASGLAYNEQFF.

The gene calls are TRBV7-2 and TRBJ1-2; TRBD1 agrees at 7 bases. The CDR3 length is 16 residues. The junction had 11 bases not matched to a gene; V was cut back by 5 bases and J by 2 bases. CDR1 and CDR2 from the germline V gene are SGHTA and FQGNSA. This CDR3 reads CASSPEMGQLNYGYTF. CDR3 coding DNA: TGTGCCAGCAGCCCAGAGATGGGACAGTTAAACTATGGCTACACCTTC.

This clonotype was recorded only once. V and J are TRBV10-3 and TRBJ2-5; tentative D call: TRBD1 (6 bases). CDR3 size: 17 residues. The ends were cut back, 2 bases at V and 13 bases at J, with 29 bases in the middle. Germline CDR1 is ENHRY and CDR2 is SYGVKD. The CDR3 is CAISEGGGLLGTMRLYF. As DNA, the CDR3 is TGTGCCATCAGTGAGGGGGGCGGACTCCTAGGTACAATGAGGTTGTACTTC.

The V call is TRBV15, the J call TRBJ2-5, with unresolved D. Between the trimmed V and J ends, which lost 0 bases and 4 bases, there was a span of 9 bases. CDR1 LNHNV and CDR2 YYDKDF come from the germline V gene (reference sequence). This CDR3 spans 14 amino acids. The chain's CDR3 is CATSRDRPIETQYF. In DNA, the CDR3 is TGTGCCACCAGCAGAGATAGGCCTATAGAGACCCAGTACTTC.

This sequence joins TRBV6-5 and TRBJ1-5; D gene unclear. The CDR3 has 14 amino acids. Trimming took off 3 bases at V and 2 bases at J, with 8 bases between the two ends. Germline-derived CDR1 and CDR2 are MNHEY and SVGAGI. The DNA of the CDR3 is TGTGCCAGCAGTTATTGGGATCGCAATCAGCCCCAGCATTTT. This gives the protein CASSYWDRNQPQHF.

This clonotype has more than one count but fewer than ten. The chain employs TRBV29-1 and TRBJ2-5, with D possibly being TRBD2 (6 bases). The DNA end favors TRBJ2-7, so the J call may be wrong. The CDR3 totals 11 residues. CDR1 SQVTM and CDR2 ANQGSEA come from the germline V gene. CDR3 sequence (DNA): TGCAGCGTTGGTCGGGGGTACGAGCAGTACTTC. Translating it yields CSVGRGYEQYF.

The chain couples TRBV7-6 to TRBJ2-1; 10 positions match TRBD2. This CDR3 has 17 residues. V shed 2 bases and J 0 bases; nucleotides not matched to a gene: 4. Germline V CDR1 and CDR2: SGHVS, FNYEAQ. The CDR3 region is CASSLMASGSSYNEQFF. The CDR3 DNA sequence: TGTGCCAGCAGCTTAATGGCTAGCGGGAGCTCCTACAATGAGCAGTTCTTC.

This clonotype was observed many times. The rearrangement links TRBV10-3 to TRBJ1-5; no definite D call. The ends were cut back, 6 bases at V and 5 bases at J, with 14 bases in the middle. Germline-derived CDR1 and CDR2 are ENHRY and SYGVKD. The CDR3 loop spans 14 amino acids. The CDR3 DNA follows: TGTGCCATCAGCAATAACCGGGCCTATCAGCCCCAGCATTTT. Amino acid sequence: CAISNNRAYQPQHF.

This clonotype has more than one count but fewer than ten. The chain's CDR3 is CASSSDSPYGYTF. The CDR3 nucleotides are TGTGCCAGCAGCTCAGACAGTCCCTATGGCTACACCTTC. V and J are TRBV12-3 or TRBV12-4 and TRBJ1-2; possibly TRBD1 for D (5 bases). The V end was cut by 6 bases, the J end by 4 bases, with 12 bases between. CDR3 length: 13 residues.

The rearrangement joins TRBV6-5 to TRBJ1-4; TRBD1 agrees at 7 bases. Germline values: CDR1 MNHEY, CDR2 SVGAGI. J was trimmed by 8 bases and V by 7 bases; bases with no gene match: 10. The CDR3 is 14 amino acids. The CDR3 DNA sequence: TGTGCCAGCACCCCGGACAGGTGGGGGGAAAAACTGTTTTTT. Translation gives CASTPDRWGEKLFF.

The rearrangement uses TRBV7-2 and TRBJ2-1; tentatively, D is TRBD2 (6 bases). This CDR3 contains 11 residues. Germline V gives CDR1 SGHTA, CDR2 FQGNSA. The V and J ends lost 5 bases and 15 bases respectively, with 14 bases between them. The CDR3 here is CASSAAGTPFF. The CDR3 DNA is TGTGCCAGCAGCGCAGCCGGGACTCCGTTCTTC.

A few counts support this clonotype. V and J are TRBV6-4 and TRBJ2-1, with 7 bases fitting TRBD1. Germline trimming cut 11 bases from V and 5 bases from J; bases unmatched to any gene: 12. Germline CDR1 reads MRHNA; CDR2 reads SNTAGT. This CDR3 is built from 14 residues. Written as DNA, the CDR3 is TGTGCCCCTACGGAAAGGGGGCGACACAATGAGCAGTTCTTC. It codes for CAPTERGRHNEQFF.

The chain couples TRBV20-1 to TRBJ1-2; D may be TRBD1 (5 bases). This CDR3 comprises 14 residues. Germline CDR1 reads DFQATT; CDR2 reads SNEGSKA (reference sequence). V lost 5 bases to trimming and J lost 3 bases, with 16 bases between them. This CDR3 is CSAGAREVYYGYTF. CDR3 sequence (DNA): TGCAGTGCTGGCGCCAGGGAGGTCTACTATGGCTACACCTTC.